A single sample gave rise to the 5 T cell receptor beta chains below, sequenced in a study of T cells in Graves' hyperthyroidism and ophthalmopathy. The investigators amplified TCR beta CDR3 regions from RNA transcripts. Carried out on the TCR CDR3, a first-round RT-PCR used the HTBI primer set. Each CDR3 protein gets one entry after TCRdb re-called the multiplex PCR reads with MiXCR. The data contain 400,000 to 600,000 distinct CDR3 sequences, around 15% of them singletons. Specimen: blood. The receptors derive from a woman in her 30s with Graves' ophthalmopathy.

The V call is TRBV7-9, the J call TRBJ2-2; TRBD1 is a possible D gene (6 bases). The V end lost 2 bases, the J end lost 4 bases, and 14 bases lay between the germline ends. Germline loops: CDR1 SEHNR, CDR2 FQNEAQ (reference sequence). CDR3 length: 16 amino acids. CDR3 in amino acids: CASSLIKDRPTGELFF. CDR3 in DNA: TGTGCCAGCAGCTTAATAAAGGACAGACCCACCGGGGAGCTGTTTTTT.

This rearrangement joins TRBV27 to TRBJ2-1, with 7 bases lining up with TRBD2. Trimming at V came to 2 bases and at J to 5 bases, leaving 3 bases not matched to a gene. The CDR3 consists of 14 residues. Per the germline V gene, CDR1 is MNHEY and CDR2 is SMNVEV (reference sequence). In DNA, the CDR3 is TGTGCCAGCAGTTTAGTTGGGGGGGACAATGAGCAGTTCTTC. Translated: CASSLVGGDNEQFF.

This clonotype occurred many times. The chain combines TRBV11-2 with TRBJ2-1; the match to TRBD2 covers 14 bases. Germline assignment: CDR1 SGHAT and CDR2 FQNNGV. J was trimmed by 2 bases and V by 5 bases; bases with no gene match: 11. The CDR3 is 19 residues long. As DNA, the CDR3 is TGTGCCAGCAGCCGAGGACTAGCGGGAGGATACGCTGCCTACAATGAGCAGTTCTTC. As protein: CASSRGLAGGYAAYNEQFF.

In this sample, this clonotype turned up many times. J is TRBJ1-2 and V is TRBV15; D unclear. Per germline, CDR1 LNHNV and CDR2 YYDKDF (reference sequence). The V gene lost 1 base and the J gene lost 2 bases, with 8 bases spanning the gap. This CDR3 comprises 14 residues. CDR3 coding DNA: TGTGCCACCAGCAGAGCGACGGCAAACTATGGCTACACCTTC. Translation gives CATSRATANYGYTF.

This clonotype was observed a handful of times. The J gene is TRBJ2-1, the V gene TRBV6-1; TRBD2 might be the D (6 bases). The germline gives CDR1 MNHNS, CDR2 SASEGT. This CDR3 is built from 14 residues. The ends were cut back, 8 bases at V and 0 bases at J, with 11 bases in the middle. This CDR3 reads CASVADSSYNEQFF. In nucleotides, the CDR3 is TGTGCCAGCGTAGCGGATAGCTCCTACAATGAGCAGTTCTTC.